This T cell receptor beta chain was found in a study of T cell repertoires in cytomegalovirus infection. This clonotype showed up many times. CDR3 length: 14 residues. Germline values: CDR1 SGHTA, CDR2 FQGNSA. The V and J ends lost 5 bases and 8 bases respectively, with 18 bases between them. Via MiXCR, TCRdb re-called the reads, giving one row per CDR3 protein. The table lists around 210,000 distinct CDR3 sequences, under 8.5% of them singletons. The J gene is TRBJ1-2, the V gene TRBV7-2; D is possibly TRBD1 (5 bases). This receptor was identified in a human donor in good health (CMV status not recorded). Some clones in this sample may be carry-over from other donors' samples. Sequences were obtained from PBMCs. The CDR3 sequence is CASSAVTVARGYTF. The DNA for the CDR3 is TGTGCCAGCAGCGCGGTGACAGTGGCTAGGGGCTACACCTTC.